Listed below are T cell receptor beta chains from one sample, sequenced in a study of cytomegalovirus exposure and HLA in healthy donors. Assay used: immunoSEQ multiplex PCR; TCRdb lists only in-frame clones, some missing. This table holds 120,000 or so clones, about 80% found once. The sequenced material came from PBMCs. The receptors shown here come from a woman aged 45-65 years in good health and CMV-seropositive. Both conserved end residues are part of each CDR3. D genes are given only for firm matches. Clone size is not always given. Where it is, it says once, few, many or a class for expanded clones.

v_gene,j_gene,abundance,d_gene,CDR3aa,CDR3nt
TRBV5-1,TRBJ2-5,.,TRBD1,CASSLEDRGQETQYF,TGCGCCAGCAGCTTGGAGGACAGGGGGCAAGAGACCCAGTACTTC
TRBV7-9,TRBJ2-3,.,.,CASSLHRTLRGTDTQYF,TGTGCCAGCAGCCTTCACCGAACGTTAAGGGGAACAGATACGCAGTATTTT
TRBV2,TRBJ1-4,.,TRBD1,CASRGTGNNEKLFF,TGTGCCAGCAGGGGGACAGGGAATAATGAAAAACTGTTTTTT
TRBV11-2,TRBJ2-5,.,TRBD1,CASSLDPARQGAETQYF,TGTGCCAGCAGCTTAGATCCAGCGAGACAGGGGGCAGAGACCCAGTACTTC
TRBV7-2,TRBJ2-3,few,.,CASSLVPQGSDTQYF,TGTGCCAGCAGCTTAGTTCCCCAGGGGTCAGATACGCAGTATTTT
TRBV7-3,TRBJ2-7,.,TRBD2,CASSPFAGDYEQYF,TGTGCCAGCAGCCCCTTCGCGGGAGACTACGAGCAGTACTTC
TRBV5-4,TRBJ2-3,.,.,CASSFGLTDTQYF,TGTGCCAGCAGCTTTGGACTTACAGATACGCAGTATTTT
TRBV9,TRBJ2-1,few,TRBD2,CASSVGAGDALYNEQFF,TGTGCCAGCAGCGTAGGTGCGGGAGACGCTTTGTACAATGAGCAGTTCTTC
TRBV5-1,TRBJ1-1,.,TRBD1,CASSLRYRGHEAFF,TGCGCCAGCAGCTTGAGATACAGGGGACATGAAGCTTTCTTT
TRBV19,TRBJ1-1,once,.,CASSEWANTEAFF,TGTGCCAGTAGTGAATGGGCGAACACTGAAGCTTTCTTT
TRBV7-9,TRBJ2-7,once,.,CASSLNVVGRGNYEQYF,TGTGCCAGCAGCTTAAACGTCGTCGGCAGGGGAAACTACGAGCAGTACTTC
TRBV6-1,TRBJ1-1,.,TRBD1,CASSADRVLNTEAFF,TGTGCCAGCAGTGCGGACAGGGTTTTGAACACTGAAGCTTTCTTT
TRBV6-1,TRBJ1-4,.,.,CASSEVGLVGEKLFF,TGTGCCAGCAGTGAAGTTGGTTTAGTCGGTGAAAAACTGTTTTTT
TRBV30,TRBJ2-5,.,TRBD2,CAWDPGLAGPKETQYF,TGTGCCTGGGATCCGGGACTAGCGGGTCCGAAAGAGACCCAGTACTTC
TRBV5-1,TRBJ2-5,.,TRBD2,CASSLSLAGHKYQETQYF,TGCGCCAGCAGCTTGAGCCTAGCGGGACATAAGTACCAAGAGACCCAGTACTTC
TRBV5-6,TRBJ2-3,.,TRBD1,CASSLPGGGTQYF,TGTGCCAGCAGCCTTCCAGGGGGTGGTACGCAGTATTTT
TRBV30,TRBJ2-6,.,.,CAWRATGANVLTF,TGTGCCTGGAGAGCAACTGGGGCCAACGTCCTGACTTTC
TRBV6-4,TRBJ1-4,.,TRBD1,CASSDPRRDRGFRLFF,TGTGCCAGCAGTGACCCACGTAGGGACAGGGGGTTTAGACTGTTTTTT
TRBV2,TRBJ1-2,.,.,CASREWYRDYGYTF,TGTGCCAGCAGGGAATGGTACAGAGACTATGGCTACACCTTC
TRBV5-4,TRBJ1-2,.,.,CASSSGQPTNYGYTF,TGTGCCAGCAGCTCTGGACAACCTACTAACTATGGCTACACCTTC
TRBV11-2,TRBJ2-2,.,TRBD1,CASSGLGGTGSTGELFF,TGTGCCAGCAGCGGACTTGGGGGGACAGGTTCTACCGGGGAGCTGTTTTTT
TRBV19,TRBJ2-7,.,TRBD2,CASSKRELFSEQYF,TGTGCCAGTAGTAAGCGGGAGCTTTTTAGCGAGCAGTACTTC
TRBV7-2,TRBJ2-5,.,.,CASSPGTLEKETQYF,TGTGCCAGCAGCCCCGGGACATTGGAGAAAGAGACCCAGTACTTC
TRBV27,TRBJ2-6,.,TRBD1,CASTPLGTGLPGYRANVLTF,TGTGCCAGCACCCCCTTAGGGACAGGGCTCCCGGGTTACAGGGCCAACGTCCTGACTTTC
TRBV29-1,TRBJ2-3,.,TRBD2,CSVEKGTSGPSTDTQYF,TGCAGCGTTGAAAAGGGGACTAGCGGGCCAAGCACAGATACGCAGTATTTT
TRBV7-2,TRBJ2-2,.,TRBD1,CASIRTGNTGELFF,TGTGCCAGCATCCGGACAGGGAACACCGGGGAGCTGTTTTTT
TRBV7-9,TRBJ2-1,.,.,CASSRGGSFNEQFF,TGTGCCAGCAGCCGAGGTGGCAGCTTCAATGAGCAGTTCTTC
TRBV7-9,TRBJ1-1,.,.,CASSLVEQTEAFF,TGTGCCAGCAGCTTAGTGGAACAGACTGAAGCTTTCTTT
TRBV5-4,TRBJ2-7,.,.,CASSLVGATNEQYF,TGTGCCAGCAGCTTGGTGGGAGCAACCAACGAGCAGTACTTC
TRBV5-8,TRBJ2-3,.,.,CASSLGLSEPDTQYF,TGTGCCAGCAGCTTGGGACTTTCAGAGCCAGATACGCAGTATTTT
TRBV30,TRBJ2-1,few,TRBD2,CAWSGTSGGPLSYNEQFF,TGTGCCTGGAGCGGGACTAGCGGGGGCCCCCTCTCCTACAATGAGCAGTTCTTC
TRBV29-1,TRBJ2-5,.,TRBD2,CSVESGGETQYF,TGCAGCGTTGAATCGGGGGGAGAGACCCAGTACTTC
TRBV5-1,TRBJ1-2,.,TRBD1,CASSSNGQAGYTF,TGCGCCAGCAGCTCGAATGGACAGGCTGGCTACACCTTC
TRBV14,TRBJ1-2,.,.,CASSQDGGYGYTF,TGTGCCAGCAGCCAAGATGGGGGGTATGGCTACACCTTC
TRBV4-2,TRBJ2-7,.,.,CASSQPDSFHEQYF,TGTGCCAGCAGCCAACCGGACAGTTTCCACGAGCAGTACTTC
TRBV4-1,TRBJ1-4,.,TRBD1,CASSQEWRGQGGEKLFF,TGCGCCAGCAGCCAAGAGTGGAGGGGACAGGGGGGTGAAAAACTGTTTTTT
TRBV29-1,TRBJ2-1,.,TRBD2,CSVKAGGRDEQFF,TGCAGCGTTAAAGCGGGGGGGCGGGATGAGCAGTTCTTC